The 11 T cell receptor beta chains in this list originate from one sample, sequenced in a study of blood T cells in healthy people across ages. The use of a sample-barcoded 5' primer and a J-beta primer mix characterized a second PCR of about 7 to 12 cycles. MiXCR, applied by TCRdb to the 5' RACE reads, yields one record per CDR3 protein. The table shows fewer than 2 million distinct CDR3 sequences, with about two fifths occurring only once. The source material was blood. These receptors were obtained from a human donor in good health.

The gene calls are TRBV29-1 and TRBJ2-3; 7 nucleotides agree with TRBD2. The CDR3 loop spans 13 amino acids. V was clipped by 7 bases and J by 2 bases; unmatched bases: 6. CDR1 is SQVTM and CDR2 is ANQGSEA in the germline V gene. CDR3 in DNA: TGCAGCGAACAAAGCGGGAACACAGATACGCAGTATTTT. The encoded protein is CSEQSGNTDTQYF.

The chain recombines TRBV7-9 with TRBJ2-7; D assignment may be TRBD1 or TRBD2 (5 bases each). CDR1 SEHNR and CDR2 FQNEAQ come from the germline V gene (reference sequence). The CDR3 loop spans 13 amino acids. Trimming stripped 3 bases from V and 6 bases from J, with 12 bases between. CDR3 nucleotides: TGTGCCAGCAGCTTTCGGGACGAGAGCGAGCAGTACTTC. This sequence encodes CASSFRDESEQYF.

The chain couples TRBV6-2 or TRBV6-3 to TRBJ2-3, with D possibly matching TRBD2 (5 bases). The CDR3 is made up of 13 amino acids. V shed 0 bases and J shed 9 bases, with 10 bases lying between them. Germline CDR1 and CDR2: MNHEY and SVGEGT. In DNA, the CDR3 is TGTGCCAGCAGTTACTCGAAGGGAGTGACGCAGTATTTT. The encoded protein is CASSYSKGVTQYF.

The rearrangement uses TRBV7-6 and TRBJ1-3; tentative D call: TRBD1 (5 bases). V was pared by 1 base and J by 5 bases, with 18 bases between. Germline V gene sequence: CDR1 SGHVS, CDR2 FNYEAQ. CDR3 size: 17 residues. In DNA, the CDR3 is TGTGCCAGCAGCTTAGTTGGTCAGGGACCGACGAGAAACACCATATATTTT. It specifies CASSLVGQGPTRNTIYF. Looking up the rest from reference TRBV7-6 and TRBJ1-3 gives the full variable domain: GAGVSQSPRYKVTKRGQDVALRCDPISGHVSLYWYRQALGQGPEFLTYFNYEAQQDKSGLPNDRFSAERPEGSISTLTIQRTEQRDSAMYRCASSLVGQGPTRNTIYFGEGSWLTVV.

This clonotype was recorded a few times. V usage is TRBV12-3 or TRBV12-4 and J usage is TRBJ2-7, with unresolved D. The CDR3 has 12 amino acids. V shed 5 bases and J shed 6 bases, with 11 bases lying between them. The CDR3 reads CASSVLGSEQYF. In nucleotides, the CDR3 is TGTGCCAGCAGTGTCCTGGGTAGCGAGCAGTACTTC.

This clonotype has only a few counts. This chain joins TRBV29-1 and TRBJ1-2, with D possibly matching TRBD1 (5 bases). Trimming took off 4 bases at V and 0 bases at J, with 9 bases between the two ends. The CDR3 spans 13 residues. Per the germline V gene, CDR1 is SQVTM and CDR2 is ANQGSEA. CDR3 sequence: CSVGDSPNYGYTF. DNA for the CDR3: TGCAGCGTTGGTGACAGTCCTAACTATGGCTACACCTTC.

The genes are TRBV20-1 and TRBJ2-1; 7 bases fit TRBD2. V gave up 5 bases and J gave up 3 bases; unmatched junction bases: 13. This CDR3 has 16 amino acids. Germline CDR1 DFQATT, CDR2 SNEGSKA (reference sequence). CDR3 residues: CSAQIVAGEHYNEQFF. The CDR3 nucleotides read TGCAGTGCTCAAATTGTGGCGGGGGAGCACTACAATGAGCAGTTCTTC.

The chain employs TRBV12-3 or TRBV12-4 and TRBJ2-3; 7 nucleotides line up with TRBD2. J lost 13 bases, V lost 1 base, and 14 bases had no gene match. The CDR3 has 15 amino acids. CDR3 loop: CASSLVRGRADAEYF. In DNA, the CDR3 is TGTGCCAGCAGTTTAGTGCGGGGGAGAGCAGATGCGGAGTATTTT.

This clonotype showed up just a few times. The chain couples TRBV4-1 to TRBJ1-1; TRBD1 might be the D (6 bases). This CDR3 is built from 15 residues. Looked up from germline, CDR1 is MGHRA and CDR2 is YSYEKL. V was shortened by 4 bases and J by 3 bases, with 15 bases between the two germline ends. The CDR3 loop reads CASSLNREGHTEAFF. The CDR3 DNA is TGCGCCAGCAGCCTAAACAGGGAGGGTCACACTGAAGCTTTCTTT.

A few counts support this clonotype. J is TRBJ1-1 and V is TRBV12-3 or TRBV12-4; D unclear. Trimming left V 6 bases short and J 1 base short, with 6 bases between. The CDR3 covers 12 residues. CDR3 region: CASREWNTEAFF. The CDR3, as DNA: TGTGCCAGCAGGGAGTGGAACACTGAAGCTTTCTTT.

This clonotype was observed many times. The chain recombines TRBV6-5 with TRBJ2-7, with D possibly TRBD2 on 6 matching bases. This CDR3 comprises 14 residues. V lost 5 bases to trimming and J lost 9 bases, with 20 bases between them. Germline V gene lookup returns CDR1 MNHEY and CDR2 SVGAGI. DNA of the CDR3: TGTGCCAGCAGTCCATCGCGGGGACCTAATGGGCAGTACTTC. This sequence encodes CASSPSRGPNGQYF.